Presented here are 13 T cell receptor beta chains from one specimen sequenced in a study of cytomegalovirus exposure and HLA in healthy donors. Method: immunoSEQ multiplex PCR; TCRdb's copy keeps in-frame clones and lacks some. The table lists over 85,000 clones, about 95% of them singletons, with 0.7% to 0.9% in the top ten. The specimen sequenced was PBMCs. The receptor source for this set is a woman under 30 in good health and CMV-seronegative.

CDR3 loop: CASSQDRGGGLYGYTF. CDR3 nucleotide sequence: TGCGCCAGCAGCCAAGACAGGGGCGGGGGCCTCTATGGCTACACCTTC. The rearrangement links TRBV4-3 to TRBJ1-2; TRBD1 is a possible D gene (6 bases). Germline lookup yields CDR1 LGHNA and CDR2 YSLEER. The CDR3 extends over 16 amino acids. V lost 0 bases to trimming and J lost 4 bases, with 15 bases between them.

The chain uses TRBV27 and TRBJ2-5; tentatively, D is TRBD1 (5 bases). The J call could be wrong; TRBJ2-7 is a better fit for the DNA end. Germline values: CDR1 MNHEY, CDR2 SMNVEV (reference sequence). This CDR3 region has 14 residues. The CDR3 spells CASSFGRTGYEQYF. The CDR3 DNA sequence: TGTGCCAGCAGTTTTGGAAGAACAGGCTACGAGCAGTACTTC.

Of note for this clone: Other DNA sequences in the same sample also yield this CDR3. For the CDR3, the DNA is TGTGCCAGTAGTATAGAGACAGGGGGCTATGGCTACACCTTC. This codes for CASSIETGGYGYTF. The genes are TRBV19 and TRBJ1-2, with 9 bases matching TRBD1. CDR1 is LNHDA, CDR2 SQIVND, per germline (reference sequence). V was clipped by 0 bases and J by 4 bases; unmatched bases: 0. This CDR3 is 14 amino acids long.

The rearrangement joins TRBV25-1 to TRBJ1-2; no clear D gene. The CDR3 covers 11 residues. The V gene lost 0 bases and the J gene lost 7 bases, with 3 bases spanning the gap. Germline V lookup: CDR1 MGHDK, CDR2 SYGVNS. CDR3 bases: TGTGCCAGCAGTGAATATAGTGGCTACACCTTC. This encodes CASSEYSGYTF.

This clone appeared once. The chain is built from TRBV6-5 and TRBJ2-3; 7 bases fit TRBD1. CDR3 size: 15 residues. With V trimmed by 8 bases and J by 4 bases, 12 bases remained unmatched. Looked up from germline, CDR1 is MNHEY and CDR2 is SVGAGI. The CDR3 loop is CASALQGEMPDTQYF. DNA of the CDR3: TGTGCCAGCGCACTTCAGGGGGAGATGCCAGATACGCAGTATTTT.

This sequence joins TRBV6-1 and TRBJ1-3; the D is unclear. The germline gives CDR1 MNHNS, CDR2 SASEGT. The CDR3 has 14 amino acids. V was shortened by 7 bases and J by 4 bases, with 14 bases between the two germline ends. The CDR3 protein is CASNAGASGNTIYF. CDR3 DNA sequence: TGTGCCAGCAATGCGGGCGCCTCGGGAAACACCATATATTTT.

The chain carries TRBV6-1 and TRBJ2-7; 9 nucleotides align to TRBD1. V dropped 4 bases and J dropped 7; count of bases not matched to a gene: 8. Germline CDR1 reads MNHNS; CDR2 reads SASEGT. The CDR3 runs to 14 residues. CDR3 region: CASSGGQGSEEQYF. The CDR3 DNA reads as TGTGCCAGCAGTGGCGGACAGGGGTCGGAAGAGCAGTACTTC.

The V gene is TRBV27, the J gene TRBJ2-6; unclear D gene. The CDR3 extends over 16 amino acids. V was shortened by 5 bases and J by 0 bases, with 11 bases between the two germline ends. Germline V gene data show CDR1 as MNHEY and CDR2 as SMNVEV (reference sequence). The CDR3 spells CASSTTIFSGANVLTF. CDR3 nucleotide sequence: TGTGCCAGCAGTACTACAATCTTCTCTGGGGCCAACGTCCTGACTTTC.

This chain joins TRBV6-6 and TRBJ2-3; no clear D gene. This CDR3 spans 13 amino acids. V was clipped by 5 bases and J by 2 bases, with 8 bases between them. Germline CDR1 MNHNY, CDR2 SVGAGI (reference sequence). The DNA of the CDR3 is TGTGCCAGCAGTCGCGACAACACAGATACGCAGTATTTT. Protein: CASSRDNTDTQYF.

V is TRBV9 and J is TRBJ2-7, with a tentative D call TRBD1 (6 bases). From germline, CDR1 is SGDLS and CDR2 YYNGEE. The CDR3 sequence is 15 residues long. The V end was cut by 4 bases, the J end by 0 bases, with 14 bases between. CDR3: CASSPQQGYSYEQYF. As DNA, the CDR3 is TGTGCCAGCAGCCCCCAACAGGGATACTCCTACGAGCAGTACTTC.

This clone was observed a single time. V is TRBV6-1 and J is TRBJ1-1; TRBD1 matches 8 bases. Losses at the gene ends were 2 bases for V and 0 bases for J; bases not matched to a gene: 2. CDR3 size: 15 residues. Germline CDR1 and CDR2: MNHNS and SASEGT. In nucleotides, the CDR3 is TGTGCCAGCAGTGAACAGGGGGCCCTGAACACTGAAGCTTTCTTT. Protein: CASSEQGALNTEAFF.

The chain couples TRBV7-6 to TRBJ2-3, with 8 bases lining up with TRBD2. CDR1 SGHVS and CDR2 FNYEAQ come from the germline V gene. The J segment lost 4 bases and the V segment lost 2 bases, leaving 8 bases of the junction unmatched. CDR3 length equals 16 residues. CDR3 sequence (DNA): TGTGCCAGCAGCTTACGGGCGGGAGGTAGCGCAGATACGCAGTATTTT. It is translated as CASSLRAGGSADTQYF.

The CDR3 bases are TGTGCCAGCAGTTTACGGGGGGGGGAGCAGTACTTC. Protein sequence: CASSLRGGEQYF. The chain is built from TRBV27 and TRBJ2-7, with 8 bases fitting TRBD2. Trimming took 2 bases from V and 7 from J; bases not matched to a gene: 1. From germline, CDR1 is MNHEY and CDR2 SMNVEV (reference sequence). This CDR3 region has 12 residues.